The clone carrying this T cell receptor (beta chain) has only a few counts. Its antigen remains unknown. These data come from a study of T cell repertoires in cytomegalovirus infection. Background on the study: Public TCR beta signatures marked donors with CMV infection and the matching HLA.

Points from the study as a whole: HLA-C-restricted CMV clonotypes gave the most frequent clonotype in two of eight donors.

This CDR3 region has 17 residues. Trimming cost V 7 bases and J 4 bases; bases outside gene matches: 13. TCRdb fed the reads into MiXCR, producing one record per CDR3 protein. The top ten hold approximately 35% of the sample, which has approximately 140,000 distinct CDR3 sequences, 20% to 30% seen once. V is TRBV12-3 or TRBV12-4 and J is TRBJ2-1, with 10 positions matching TRBD2. The sample comprised PBMCs, sequenced either directly or after in vitro stimulation (not recorded which). The clonotype was recovered from a human donor in good health (CMV status not recorded). Some clones in this sample may be carry-over from other donors' samples. The CDR3 loop reads CASTIGRLAGAYNEQFF. Here the CDR3 DNA reads TGTGCCAGCACTATAGGGAGGCTAGCGGGGGCGTACAATGAGCAGTTCTTC.